These T cell receptor beta chains were read from a single sample in a study of T cell changes during pregnancy in multiple sclerosis. Sequencing used immunoSEQ multiplex PCR; TCRdb keeps in-frame clones, though not all of them. The sample carries about 62,000 clones, roughly 87% recorded once. The input for sequencing was peripheral blood, taken in the first trimester of pregnancy. These receptors were collected from a female donor with multiple sclerosis, enrolled in a pregnancy study. Both conserved end residues are part of each CDR3. For some rows the clone size is stated as once, few or many, or as a class when expanded; others skip it.

v_call	clone_size	j_call	cdr3_aa
TRBV19	-	TRBJ2-4	CASTWRDGNIQYF
TRBV6-5	once	TRBJ1-1	CASSFQRGNTEAFF
TRBV10-2	-	TRBJ2-7	CASSEGTGGNGYEQYF
TRBV7-3	-	TRBJ1-2	CASSLQAGATFYGYTF
TRBV7-9	-	TRBJ1-6	CASSELRQGRNSPLHF
TRBV9	-	TRBJ1-2	CASSVGQGVHGYTF
TRBV10-3	-	TRBJ2-7	CAISEPRDRDYEQYF
TRBV30	-	TRBJ1-2	CAWSTGWDGYTF
TRBV5-1	-	TRBJ1-2	CASSLNRDRLYGYTF
TRBV4-3	-	TRBJ2-3	CASSQRWAGESTDTQYF
TRBV11-2	-	TRBJ2-1	CASSLVFLGLAASYNEQFF
TRBV4-1	few	TRBJ1-2	CASSQDSRGQGENYGYTF
TRBV7-2	-	TRBJ2-1	CASSFAGGGSNEQFF
TRBV28	-	TRBJ2-7	CASSLSRVVYEQYF
TRBV10-3	-	TRBJ2-1	CAISGTGRNNEQFF
TRBV5-1	-	TRBJ2-3	CASSFGTGFLDTQYF
TRBV19	-	TRBJ1-1	CASSIVTEAFF
TRBV18	-	TRBJ2-3	CASSPVSGMYTDTQYF
TRBV19	-	TRBJ2-7	CATTLGQGLPYEQYF
TRBV7-3	-	TRBJ2-1	CASSLKSGKLASSYNEQFF
TRBV6-1	-	TRBJ1-5	CASTDLRGSVQPQHF
TRBV30	-	TRBJ2-5	CAWSVQQGGWETQYF
TRBV6-6	-	TRBJ2-3	CASGAGDTDTQYF
TRBV18	-	TRBJ1-3	CASSPTTAYSGNTIYF
TRBV18	-	TRBJ2-7	CASSPGTSGKGEQYF
TRBV7-2	-	TRBJ2-2	CASSFPRTSGRNTGELFF
TRBV7-8	-	TRBJ2-2	CASSLAYSGATRGMFF
TRBV30	-	TRBJ1-6	CAWSPLEGLIDSPLHF
TRBV6-1	-	TRBJ1-2	CASAPTYYGYTF
TRBV7-6	-	TRBJ2-6	CASSLDSGGANVLTF
TRBV18	-	TRBJ1-2	CASSTGAENYGYTF
TRBV19	-	TRBJ1-1	CASSGRDKMNTEAFF
TRBV18	-	TRBJ2-7	CASSLSRTGESEQYF
TRBV7-9	-	TRBJ2-2	CASSRSGTGELFF
TRBV5-1	-	TRBJ1-2	CASSLVSGAYGYTF
TRBV2	-	TRBJ1-1	CASTLFTGNPEAFF
TRBV29-1	-	TRBJ1-1	CSGTRTGTSLNAFF
TRBV7-2	-	TRBJ2-3	CASNPSSSVTRQYF
TRBV12-5	-	TRBJ2-7	CASGLGHWSYEQYF
TRBV7-9	few	TRBJ1-5	CASKGQGAGQPQHF
TRBV7-9	-	TRBJ2-5	CASSLGTRDQETQYF
TRBV4-3	-	TRBJ1-4	CASSQDAATNEKLFF
TRBV6-5	-	TRBJ1-2	CASSYSGAGGGGYTF
TRBV4-1	-	TRBJ2-2	CASSQDPSGLDFGPGELFF
TRBV10-3	-	TRBJ2-7	CASQWPTGQGYSYEQYF
TRBV5-1	-	TRBJ2-3	CASSSRPRTSSTDTQYF